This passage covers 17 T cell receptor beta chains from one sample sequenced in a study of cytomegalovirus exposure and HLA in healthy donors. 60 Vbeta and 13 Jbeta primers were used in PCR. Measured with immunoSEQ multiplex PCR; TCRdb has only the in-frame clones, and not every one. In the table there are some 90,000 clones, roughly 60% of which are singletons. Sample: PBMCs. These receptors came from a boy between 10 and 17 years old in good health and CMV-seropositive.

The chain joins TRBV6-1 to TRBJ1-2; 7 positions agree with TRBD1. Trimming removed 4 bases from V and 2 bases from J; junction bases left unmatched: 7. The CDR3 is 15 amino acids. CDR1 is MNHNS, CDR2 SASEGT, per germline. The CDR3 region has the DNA TGTGCCAGCAGTGCTTACAGGGGCGGAAACTATGGCTACACCTTC. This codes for CASSAYRGGNYGYTF.

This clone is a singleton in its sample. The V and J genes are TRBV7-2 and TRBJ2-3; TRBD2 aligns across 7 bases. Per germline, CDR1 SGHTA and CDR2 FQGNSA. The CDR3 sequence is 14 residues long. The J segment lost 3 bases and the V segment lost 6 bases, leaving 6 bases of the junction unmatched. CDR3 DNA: TGTGCCAGCAGTCGAGGGGAGGGGACAGATACGCAGTATTTT. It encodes CASSRGEGTDTQYF.

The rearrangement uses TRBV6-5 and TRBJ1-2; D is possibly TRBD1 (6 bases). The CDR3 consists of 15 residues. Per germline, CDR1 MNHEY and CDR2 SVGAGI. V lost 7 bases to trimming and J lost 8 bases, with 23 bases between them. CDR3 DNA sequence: TGTGCCAGCATTTCGTCTTCGGCAGGGGATCGCGGCTACACCTTC. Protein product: CASISSSAGDRGYTF.

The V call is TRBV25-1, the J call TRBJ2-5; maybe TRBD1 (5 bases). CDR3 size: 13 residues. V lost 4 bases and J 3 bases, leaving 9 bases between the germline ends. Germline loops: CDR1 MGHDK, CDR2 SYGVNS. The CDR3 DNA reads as TGTGCCAGCAGTGTGGCAGGGAAAGAGACCCAGTACTTC. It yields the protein CASSVAGKETQYF.

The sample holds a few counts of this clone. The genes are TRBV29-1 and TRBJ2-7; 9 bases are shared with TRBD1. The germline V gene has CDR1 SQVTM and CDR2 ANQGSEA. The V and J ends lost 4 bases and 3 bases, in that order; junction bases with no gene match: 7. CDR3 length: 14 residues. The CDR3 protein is CSVAHRGQLYEQYF. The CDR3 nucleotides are TGCAGCGTTGCCCACAGGGGGCAACTCTACGAGCAGTACTTC.

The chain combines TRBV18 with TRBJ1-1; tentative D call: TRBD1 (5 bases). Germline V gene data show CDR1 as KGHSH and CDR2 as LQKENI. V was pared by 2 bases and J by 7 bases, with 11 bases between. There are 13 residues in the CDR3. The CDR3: CASSPTRDSEAFF. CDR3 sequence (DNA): TGTGCCAGCTCACCAACACGTGACAGTGAAGCTTTCTTT.

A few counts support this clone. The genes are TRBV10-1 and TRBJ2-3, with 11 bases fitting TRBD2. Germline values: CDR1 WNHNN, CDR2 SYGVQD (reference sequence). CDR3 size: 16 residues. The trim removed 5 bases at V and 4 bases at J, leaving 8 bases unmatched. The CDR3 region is CASSNSLAGGPDTQYF. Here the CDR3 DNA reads TGCGCCAGCAGTAATAGTTTAGCGGGAGGGCCAGATACGCAGTATTTT.

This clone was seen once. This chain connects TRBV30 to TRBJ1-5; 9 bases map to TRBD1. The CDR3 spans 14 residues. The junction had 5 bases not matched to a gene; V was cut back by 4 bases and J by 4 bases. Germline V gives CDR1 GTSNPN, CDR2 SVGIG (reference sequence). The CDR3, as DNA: TGTGCCTGGACGGCTGGGACAGGGAATCAGCCCCAGCATTTT. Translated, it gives CAWTAGTGNQPQHF.

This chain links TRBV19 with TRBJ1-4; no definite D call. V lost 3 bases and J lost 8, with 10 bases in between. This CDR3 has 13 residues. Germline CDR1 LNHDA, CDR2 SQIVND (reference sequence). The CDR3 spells CASSIGGEEKLFF. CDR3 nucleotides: TGTGCCAGTAGTATTGGTGGGGAGGAAAAACTGTTTTTT.

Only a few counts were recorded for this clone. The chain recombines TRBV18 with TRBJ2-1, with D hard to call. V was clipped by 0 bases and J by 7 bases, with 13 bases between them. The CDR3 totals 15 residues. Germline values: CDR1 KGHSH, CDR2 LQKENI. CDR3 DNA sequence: TGTGCCAGCTCACCACCCTCCCTAGGAAGTAATGAGCAGTTCTTC. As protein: CASSPPSLGSNEQFF.

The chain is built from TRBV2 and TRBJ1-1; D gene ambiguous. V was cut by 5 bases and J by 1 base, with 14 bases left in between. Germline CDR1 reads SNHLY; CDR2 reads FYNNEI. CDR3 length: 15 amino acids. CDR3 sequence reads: CASSLLPGKNTEAFF. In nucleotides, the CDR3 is TGTGCCAGCAGTCTATTACCAGGCAAGAACACTGAAGCTTTCTTT.

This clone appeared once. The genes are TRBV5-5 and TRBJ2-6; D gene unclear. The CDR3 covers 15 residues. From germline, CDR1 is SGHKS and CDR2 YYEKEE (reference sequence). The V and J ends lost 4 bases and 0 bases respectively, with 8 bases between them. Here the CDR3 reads CASSGTGSGANVLTF. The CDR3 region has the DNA TGTGCCAGCAGCGGCACGGGCTCTGGGGCCAACGTCCTGACTTTC.

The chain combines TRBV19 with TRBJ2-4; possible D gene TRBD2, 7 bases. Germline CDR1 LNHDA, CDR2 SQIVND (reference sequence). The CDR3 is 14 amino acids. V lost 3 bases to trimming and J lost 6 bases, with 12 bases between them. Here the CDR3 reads CASSMGGGTNIQYF. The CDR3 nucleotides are TGTGCCAGTAGTATGGGGGGGGGCACAAACATTCAGTACTTC.

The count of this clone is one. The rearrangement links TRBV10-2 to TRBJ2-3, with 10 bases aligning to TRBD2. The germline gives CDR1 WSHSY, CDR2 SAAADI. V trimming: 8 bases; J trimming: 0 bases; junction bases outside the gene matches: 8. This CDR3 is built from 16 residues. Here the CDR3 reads CASDPLTSGSTDTQYF. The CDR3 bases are TGCGCCAGCGACCCCTTGACTAGCGGGAGCACAGATACGCAGTATTTT.

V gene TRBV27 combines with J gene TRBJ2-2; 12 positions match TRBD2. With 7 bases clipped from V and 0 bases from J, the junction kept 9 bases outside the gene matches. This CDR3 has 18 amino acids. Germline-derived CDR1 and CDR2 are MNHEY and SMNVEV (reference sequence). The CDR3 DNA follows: TGTGCCAGCATCCCGGGACTAGCGGGTAACGCGAACACCGGGGAGCTGTTTTTT. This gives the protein CASIPGLAGNANTGELFF.

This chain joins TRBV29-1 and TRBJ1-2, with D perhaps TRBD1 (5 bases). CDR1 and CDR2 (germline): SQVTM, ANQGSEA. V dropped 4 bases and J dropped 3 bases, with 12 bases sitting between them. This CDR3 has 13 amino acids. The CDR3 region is CSVGGREDYGYTF. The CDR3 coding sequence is TGCAGCGTTGGTGGCAGGGAGGACTATGGCTACACCTTC.

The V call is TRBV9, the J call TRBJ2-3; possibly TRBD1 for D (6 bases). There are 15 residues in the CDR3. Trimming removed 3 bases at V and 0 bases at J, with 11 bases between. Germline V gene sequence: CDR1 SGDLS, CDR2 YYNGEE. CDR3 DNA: TGTGCCAGCAGCGCACAGGGCCTTAGCACAGATACGCAGTATTTT. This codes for CASSAQGLSTDTQYF.